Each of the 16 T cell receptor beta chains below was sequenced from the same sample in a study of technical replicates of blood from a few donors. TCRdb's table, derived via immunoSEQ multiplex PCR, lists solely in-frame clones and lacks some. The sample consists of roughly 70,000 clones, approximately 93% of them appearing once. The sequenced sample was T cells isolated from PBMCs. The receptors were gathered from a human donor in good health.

The DNA for the CDR3 is TGTGCCAGCAGCCAAGATTGGTCAGGTGATAACACTGAAGCTTTCTTT. This encodes CASSQDWSGDNTEAFF. The chain combines TRBV4-2 with TRBJ1-1; D is undetermined. In germline, CDR1 is LGHNA, CDR2 YNFKEQ. Trimming pared 0 bases from V and 2 bases from J, leaving 13 bases between. The CDR3 runs to 16 residues.

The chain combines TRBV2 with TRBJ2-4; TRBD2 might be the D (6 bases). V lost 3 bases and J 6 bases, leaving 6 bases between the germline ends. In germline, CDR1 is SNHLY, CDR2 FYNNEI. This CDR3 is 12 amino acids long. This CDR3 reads CASSEGGNIQYF. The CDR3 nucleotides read TGTGCCAGCAGTGAGGGGGGAAACATTCAGTACTTC.

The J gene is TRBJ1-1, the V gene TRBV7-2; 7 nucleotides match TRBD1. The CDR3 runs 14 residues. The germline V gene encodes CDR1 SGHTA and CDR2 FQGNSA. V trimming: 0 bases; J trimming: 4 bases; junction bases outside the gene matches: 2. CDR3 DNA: TGTGCCAGCAGCTTAGCGACAGGGTTCACTGAAGCTTTCTTT. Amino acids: CASSLATGFTEAFF.

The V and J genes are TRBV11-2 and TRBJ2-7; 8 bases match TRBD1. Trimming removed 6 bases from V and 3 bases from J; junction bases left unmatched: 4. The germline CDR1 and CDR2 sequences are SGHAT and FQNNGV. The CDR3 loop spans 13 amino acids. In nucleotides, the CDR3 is TGTGCCAGCAGTTTTGGGACAGGCTACGAGCAGTACTTC. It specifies CASSFGTGYEQYF.

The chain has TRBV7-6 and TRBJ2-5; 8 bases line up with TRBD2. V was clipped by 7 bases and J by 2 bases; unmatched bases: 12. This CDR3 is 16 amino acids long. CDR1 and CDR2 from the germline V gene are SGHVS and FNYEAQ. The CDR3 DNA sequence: TGTGCCAGCACGAGACCGGGGGGGCTCGGTCAAGAGACCCAGTACTTC. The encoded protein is CASTRPGGLGQETQYF.

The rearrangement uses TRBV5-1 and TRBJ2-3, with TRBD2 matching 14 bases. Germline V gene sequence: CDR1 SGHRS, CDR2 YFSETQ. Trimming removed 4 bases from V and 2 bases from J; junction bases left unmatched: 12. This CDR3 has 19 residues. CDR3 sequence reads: CASSMGLAGDLLFTDTQYF. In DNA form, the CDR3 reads TGCGCCAGCAGCATGGGACTAGCGGGAGATCTACTGTTCACAGATACGCAGTATTTT.

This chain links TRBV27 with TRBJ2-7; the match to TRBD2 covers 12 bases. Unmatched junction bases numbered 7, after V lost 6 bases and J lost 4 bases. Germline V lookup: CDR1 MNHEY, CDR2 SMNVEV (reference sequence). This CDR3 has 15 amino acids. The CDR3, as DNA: TGTGCCAGCAGGAGGGGAACTAGCGGGAGGTACGAGCAGTACTTC. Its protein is CASRRGTSGRYEQYF.

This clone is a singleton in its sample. CDR3 residues: CASTRLASGNTIYF. The CDR3 nucleotides read TGTGCCAGCACGAGGTTGGCCTCTGGAAACACCATATATTTT. The rearrangement joins TRBV14 to TRBJ1-3; D not resolved. The germline CDR1 and CDR2 sequences are SGHDN and FVKESK. V lost 7 bases and J lost 0, with 10 bases in between. The CDR3 sequence is 14 residues long.

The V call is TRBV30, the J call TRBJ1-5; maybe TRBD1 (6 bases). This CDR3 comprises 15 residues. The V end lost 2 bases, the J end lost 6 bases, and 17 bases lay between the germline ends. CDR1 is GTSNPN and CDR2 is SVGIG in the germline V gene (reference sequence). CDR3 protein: CAWSQAGTSSQPQHF. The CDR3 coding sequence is TGTGCCTGGAGTCAAGCGGGGACATCATCTCAGCCCCAGCATTTT.

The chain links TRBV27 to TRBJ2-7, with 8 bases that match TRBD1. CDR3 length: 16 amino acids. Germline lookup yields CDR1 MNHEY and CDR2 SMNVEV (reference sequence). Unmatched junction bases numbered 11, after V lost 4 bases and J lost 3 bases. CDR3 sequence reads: CASSSLRGQDFYEQYF. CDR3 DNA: TGTGCCAGCAGTTCCCTCCGGGGACAGGACTTCTACGAGCAGTACTTC.

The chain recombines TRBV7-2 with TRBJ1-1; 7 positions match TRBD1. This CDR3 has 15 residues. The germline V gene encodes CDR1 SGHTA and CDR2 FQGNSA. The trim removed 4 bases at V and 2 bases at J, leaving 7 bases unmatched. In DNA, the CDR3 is TGTGCCAGCAGCTCAGGACAGGCGAGAAACACTGAAGCTTTCTTT. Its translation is CASSSGQARNTEAFF.

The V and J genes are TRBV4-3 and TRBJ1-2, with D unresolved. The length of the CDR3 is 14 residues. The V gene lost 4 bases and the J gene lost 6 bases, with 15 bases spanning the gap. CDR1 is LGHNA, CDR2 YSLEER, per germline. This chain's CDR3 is CASSLFDGEDGYTF. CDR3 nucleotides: TGCGCCAGCAGCCTTTTTGACGGGGAAGATGGCTACACCTTC.

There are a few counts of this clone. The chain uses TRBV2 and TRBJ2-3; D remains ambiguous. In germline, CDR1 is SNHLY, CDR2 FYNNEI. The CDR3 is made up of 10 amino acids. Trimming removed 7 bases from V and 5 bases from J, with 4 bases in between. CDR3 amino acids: CASMRDTQYF. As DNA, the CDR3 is TGTGCCAGCATGCGAGATACGCAGTATTTT. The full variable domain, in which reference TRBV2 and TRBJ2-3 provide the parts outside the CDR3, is EPEVTQTPSHQVTQMGQEVILRCVPISNHLYFYWYRQILGQKVEFLVSFYNNEISEKSEIFDDQFSVERPDGSNFTLKIRSTKLEDSAMYFCASMRDTQYFGPGTRLTVL.

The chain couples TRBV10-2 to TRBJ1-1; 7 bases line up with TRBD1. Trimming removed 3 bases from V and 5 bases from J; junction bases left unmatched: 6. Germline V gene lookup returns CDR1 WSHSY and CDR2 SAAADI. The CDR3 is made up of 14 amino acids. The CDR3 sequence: CASSDQGGRTEAFF. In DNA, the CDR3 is TGCGCCAGCAGTGACCAGGGGGGTAGAACTGAAGCTTTCTTT.

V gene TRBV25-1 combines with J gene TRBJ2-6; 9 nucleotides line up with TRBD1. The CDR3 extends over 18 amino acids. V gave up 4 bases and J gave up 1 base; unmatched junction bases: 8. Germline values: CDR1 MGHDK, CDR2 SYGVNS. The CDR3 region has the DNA TGTGCCAGCAGTGGGCTGGACAGGGGTAGATCTGGGGCCAACGTCCTGACTTTC. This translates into CASSGLDRGRSGANVLTF. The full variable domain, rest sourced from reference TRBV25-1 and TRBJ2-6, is EADIYQTPRYLVIGTGKKITLECSQTMGHDKMYWYQQDPGMELHLIHYSYGVNSTEKGDLSSESTVSRIRTEHFPLTLESARPSHTSQYLCASSGLDRGRSGANVLTFGAGSRLTVL.

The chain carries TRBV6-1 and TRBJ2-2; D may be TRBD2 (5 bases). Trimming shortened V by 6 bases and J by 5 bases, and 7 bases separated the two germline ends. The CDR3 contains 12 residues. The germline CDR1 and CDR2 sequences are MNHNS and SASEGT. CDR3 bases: TGTGCCAGCAGGATAGCGACCGGGGAGCTGTTTTTT. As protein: CASRIATGELFF.